The 15 T cell receptor beta chains listed next were all sequenced from one sample in a study of T cell responses to AZD1222 COVID-19 vaccine. Data came from immunoSEQ multiplex PCR; TCRdb stores just in-frame clones and leaves some out. Of over 130,000 clones listed, roughly 91% were seen once; the top ten hold about 3.1%. The material was peripheral blood, obtained 28 days after the second AZD1222 dose. The receptors were gathered from an adult who received the AZD1222 COVID-19 vaccine.

J is TRBJ1-1 and V is TRBV20-1, with D possibly TRBD1 on 5 matching bases. Per germline, CDR1 DFQATT and CDR2 SNEGSKA (reference sequence). Trimming stripped 1 base from V and 8 bases from J, with 8 bases between. This CDR3 has 11 amino acids. CDR3 sequence reads: CSARGGAEAFF. Written as DNA, the CDR3 is TGCAGTGCTAGAGGCGGGGCCGAAGCTTTCTTT.

The chain links TRBV27 to TRBJ1-5, with D hard to call. This CDR3 comprises 13 residues. The germline V gene encodes CDR1 MNHEY and CDR2 SMNVEV (reference sequence). V dropped 8 bases and J dropped 3 bases, with 11 bases sitting between them. In DNA form, the CDR3 reads TGTGCCAGCGGAAGCGTCGTCAATCAGCCCCAGCATTTT. Residues: CASGSVVNQPQHF.

In its sample, this clone was seen once. The V gene is TRBV10-3, the J gene TRBJ2-2; 9 nucleotides line up with TRBD1. The V and J ends lost 6 bases and 9 bases, in that order; junction bases with no gene match: 8. Germline V gene lookup returns CDR1 ENHRY and CDR2 SYGVKD. The CDR3 totals 14 residues. This CDR3 reads CAISPDRGERELFF. The CDR3 DNA is TGTGCCATCAGCCCGGACAGGGGAGAGAGGGAGCTGTTTTTT.

The V gene is TRBV21-1, the J gene TRBJ2-7; the DNA was not used to check the table's D call, TRBD1. TRBV21-1 is noted as a pseudogene. This CDR3 region has 15 residues. The CDR3 DNA sequence: TGTGCCAGCAGCAAAACCCCTTCTGGTTGGCACGAGCAGTACTTC. Translation: CASSKTPSGWHEQYF.

The chain couples TRBV19 to TRBJ1-3; TRBD1 might be the D (6 bases). Germline values: CDR1 LNHDA, CDR2 SQIVND (reference sequence). This CDR3 contains 15 residues. With 11 bases removed from V and 2 bases from J, the gap between germline ends came to 19 bases. DNA for the CDR3: TGTGCCTCTCATAGGGGACAAGGCGCTGGAAACACCATATATTTT. Translation: CASHRGQGAGNTIYF.

The chain is built from TRBV2 and TRBJ2-7; 10 nucleotides line up with TRBD1. Germline assignment: CDR1 SNHLY and CDR2 FYNNEI. This CDR3 contains 14 residues. V was clipped by 3 bases and J by 3 bases; unmatched bases: 2. The CDR3 nucleotides are TGTGCCAGCAGTGAGGGACAGGGGTTCTACGAGCAGTACTTC. Translation gives CASSEGQGFYEQYF.

This clone was counted a few times. V usage is TRBV5-1 and J usage is TRBJ2-3; D call uncertain. CDR1 is SGHRS, CDR2 YFSETQ, per germline. CDR3 length: 14 amino acids. Trimming removed 6 bases from V and 4 bases from J, with 15 bases in between. The CDR3: CASNLVLQADTQYF. The CDR3 DNA sequence: TGCGCCAGCAATTTGGTCCTTCAGGCAGATACGCAGTATTTT.

The chain recombines TRBV7-2 with TRBJ1-1, with 8 bases fitting TRBD1. The CDR3 is made up of 13 amino acids. Germline CDR1 is SGHTA and CDR2 is FQGNSA. V lost 2 bases and J lost 6; bases outside the gene matches: 2. In nucleotides, the CDR3 is TGTGCCAGCAGCTTACAGGGGGCATCTGAAGCTTTCTTT. It encodes CASSLQGASEAFF.

The rearrangement joins TRBV6-5 to TRBJ1-1; 7 nucleotides align to TRBD1. This CDR3 is built from 13 residues. The V gene end was trimmed by 2 bases and the J gene end by 13 bases; junction bases not matched to a gene: 10. Germline loops: CDR1 MNHEY, CDR2 SVGAGI. In nucleotides, the CDR3 is TGTGCCAGCAGTTACACCAGGGGGATGCTGGGTTTCTTT. It translates to CASSYTRGMLGFF.

The table lists this clone with a count of one. V and J are TRBV19 and TRBJ1-1, with D possibly TRBD1 on 6 matching bases. V lost 0 bases, J lost 1 base, and 12 bases lay in between. This CDR3 has 16 residues. The germline V gene encodes CDR1 LNHDA and CDR2 SQIVND (reference sequence). CDR3: CASSIDPGGENTEAFF. Here the CDR3 DNA reads TGTGCCAGTAGTATAGATCCTGGGGGCGAGAACACTGAAGCTTTCTTT.

The chain is built from TRBV7-2 and TRBJ2-7; D may match TRBD1 or TRBD2 (6 bases each). Germline assignment: CDR1 SGHTA and CDR2 FQGNSA. CDR3 size: 14 residues. V shed 6 bases and J shed 4 bases, with 16 bases lying between them. The CDR3 here is CASRARGPGYEQYF. The CDR3 DNA follows: TGTGCCAGCAGGGCCCGGGGGCCAGGGTACGAGCAGTACTTC.

The rearrangement links TRBV19 to TRBJ2-1; D is unclear. The CDR3 runs 13 residues. From germline, CDR1 is LNHDA and CDR2 SQIVND (reference sequence). The V gene lost 7 bases and the J gene lost 8 bases, with 15 bases spanning the gap. CDR3 protein: CASKKRPGDEQFF. The DNA for the CDR3 is TGTGCCAGTAAAAAGAGGCCAGGCGATGAGCAGTTCTTC. Supplemented by reference TRBV19 and TRBJ2-1, the full variable domain reads DGGITQSPKYLFRKEGQNVTLSCEQNLNHDAMYWYRQDPGQGLRLIYYSQIVNDFQKGDIAEGYSVSREKKESFPLTVTSAQKNPTAFYLCASKKRPGDEQFFGPGTRLTVL.

The V gene is TRBV24-1, the J gene TRBJ1-2; TRBD1 is a possible D gene (6 bases). The CDR3 has 14 residues. Germline lookup yields CDR1 KGHDR and CDR2 SFDVKD. Trimming left V 3 bases short and J 4 bases short, with 11 bases between. CDR3 DNA sequence: TGTGCCACCAGTGATGAGGGACACAGCTATGGCTACACCTTC. Encoded protein: CATSDEGHSYGYTF.

V gene TRBV5-5 combines with J gene TRBJ1-5, with 7 bases lining up with TRBD1. Germline V lookup: CDR1 SGHKS, CDR2 YYEKEE (reference sequence). This CDR3 has 15 amino acids. Trimming took 4 bases from V and 4 from J; bases not matched to a gene: 8. The CDR3 here is CASSTGLQGNQPQHF. In nucleotides, the CDR3 is TGTGCCAGCAGCACGGGATTACAGGGGAATCAGCCCCAGCATTTT. Drawing the rest from reference TRBV5-5 and TRBJ1-5, the complete variable domain is DAGVTQSPTHLIKTRGQQVTLRCSPISGHKSVSWYQQVLGQGPQFIFQYYEKEERGRGNFPDRFSARQFPNYSSELNVNALLLGDSALYLCASSTGLQGNQPQHFGDGTRLSIL.

This clone has a single count. V and J are TRBV4-2 and TRBJ1-5; tentative D call: TRBD1 (5 bases). Germline CDR1 LGHNA, CDR2 YNFKEQ. The V and J ends lost 7 bases and 3 bases respectively, with 22 bases between them. There are 17 residues in the CDR3. The CDR3 nucleotides are TGTGCCAGCAAGAGGATACTGGGCGGGGACCACAATCAGCCCCAGCATTTT. Translating gives CASKRILGGDHNQPQHF.